This passage covers 7 T cell receptor beta chains from one sample sequenced in a study of shared T cell receptors in the human thymus. The repertoire was sequenced with immunoSEQ multiplex PCR; TCRdb's copy has only in-frame clones and lacks some. The table lists about 660,000 clones, roughly 90% of them singletons. This sample also belongs to another study, concerning human thymus T cells.

The sequenced sample was thymocytes. All receptors come from a boy under two years old with a congenital heart defect.

This chain links TRBV5-6 with TRBJ1-2; TRBD1 aligns across 10 bases. Germline V gene sequence: CDR1 SGHDT, CDR2 YYEEEE. V shed 4 bases, J shed 2 bases, and the junction held 5 bases outside the gene matches. CDR3 length equals 15 residues. CDR3 sequence (DNA): TGTGCCAGCAGCGGACAGGGGGTGGAAAACTATGGCTACACCTTC. This sequence encodes CASSGQGVENYGYTF.

The chain employs TRBV19 and TRBJ2-7; 13 positions agree with TRBD2. Germline-derived CDR1 and CDR2 are LNHDA and SQIVND (reference sequence). CDR3 length equals 19 residues. V lost 5 bases and J lost 2; bases outside the gene matches: 15. CDR3 amino acids: CASSFLTSGRTYPPYEQYF. CDR3 DNA sequence: TGTGCCAGTAGTTTTTTGACTAGCGGGAGGACCTACCCACCCTACGAGCAGTACTTC.

The chain employs TRBV11-2 and TRBJ1-1; no reliable D call. Germline V gene lookup returns CDR1 SGHAT and CDR2 FQNNGV. CDR3 length: 17 amino acids. Between the trimmed V and J ends, which lost 5 bases and 0 bases, there was a span of 19 bases. CDR3 protein: CASSLHCGVGMNTEAFF. The CDR3 region has the DNA TGTGCCAGCAGCCTTCACTGCGGGGTGGGGATGAACACTGAAGCTTTCTTT.

The rearrangement joins TRBV6-4 to TRBJ2-7; D unresolved. The CDR3 covers 11 residues. The germline V and J ends were trimmed by 8 bases and 1 base, with 6 bases remaining between them. Looked up from germline, CDR1 is MRHNA and CDR2 is SNTAGT. CDR3 sequence reads: CASPLSYEQYF. CDR3 nucleotide sequence: TGTGCCAGCCCACTATCCTACGAGCAGTACTTC.

The V gene is TRBV19, the J gene TRBJ2-1; 14 bases fit TRBD2. After removal of 5 bases from V and 6 bases from J, the junction contained 9 bases not matched to a gene. The CDR3 runs 17 residues. Germline values: CDR1 LNHDA, CDR2 SQIVND (reference sequence). The CDR3 loop reads CASSSRSTSGRVNEQFF. The CDR3 coding sequence is TGTGCCAGTAGTTCTCGCTCGACTAGCGGGAGGGTCAATGAGCAGTTCTTC.

This rearrangement joins TRBV5-1 to TRBJ2-7; D is uncertain. There are 15 residues in the CDR3. The ends were cut back, 4 bases at V and 5 bases at J, with 19 bases in the middle. Germline CDR1 SGHRS, CDR2 YFSETQ. CDR3 region: CASSPLRSFPHEQYF. The CDR3, as DNA: TGCGCCAGCAGCCCCCTTCGCAGTTTTCCCCACGAGCAGTACTTC.

This clone was found a few times. The rearrangement uses TRBV19 and TRBJ1-5; 8 nucleotides match TRBD1. The CDR3 totals 14 residues. The V and J ends lost 7 bases and 4 bases, in that order; junction bases with no gene match: 6. CDR1 and CDR2 (germline): LNHDA, SQIVND (reference sequence). Here the CDR3 reads CASNKGQANQPQHF. CDR3 nucleotides: TGTGCCAGTAACAAGGGACAGGCTAATCAGCCCCAGCATTTT.